This record covers a single TCR beta chain. The antigen remains unidentified. Other DNA sequences from this sample encode an identical CDR3 as well. This CDR3 is 12 amino acids long. V gave up 2 bases and J gave up 5 bases, with 6 bases separating them. Germline CDR1 is KGHSH and CDR2 is LQKENI. The data originate from a study of shared clonotypes between healthy human individuals. Sequencing was performed with immunoSEQ multiplex PCR; in TCRdb, only in-frame clones are kept and a portion is missing. The sample holds roughly 2.4 million clones, approximately 95% seen once. Study observations and caveats: In several donors, about 5% of naive CD4 clonotypes appeared in common. Non-shared clonotypes were found to have lower generation probabilities than the clonotypes that were shared by all four of the sorted-subset donors.

What was sequenced was naive CD4+ T cells sorted from blood. The subset denotes: CD45RA+ positively selected. This chain links TRBV18 with TRBJ2-5; D may be TRBD1 (5 bases). The sequence derives from a man aged 18-30 years in good health. The CDR3 reads CASSPAGETQYF. CDR3 sequence (DNA): TGTGCCAGCTCACCAGCAGGGGAGACCCAGTACTTC.